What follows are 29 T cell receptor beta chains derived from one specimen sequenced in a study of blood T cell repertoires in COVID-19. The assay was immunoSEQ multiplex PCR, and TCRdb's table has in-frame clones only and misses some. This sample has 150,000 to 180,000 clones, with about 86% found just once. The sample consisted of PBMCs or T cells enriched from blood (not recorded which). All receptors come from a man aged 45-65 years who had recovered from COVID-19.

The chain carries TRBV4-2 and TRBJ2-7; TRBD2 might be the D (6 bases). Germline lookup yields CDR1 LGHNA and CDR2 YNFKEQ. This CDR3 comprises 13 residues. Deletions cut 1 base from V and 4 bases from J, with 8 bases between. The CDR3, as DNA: TGTGCCAGCAGCCAAGGGGGGGTTTACGAGCAGTACTTC. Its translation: CASSQGGVYEQYF.

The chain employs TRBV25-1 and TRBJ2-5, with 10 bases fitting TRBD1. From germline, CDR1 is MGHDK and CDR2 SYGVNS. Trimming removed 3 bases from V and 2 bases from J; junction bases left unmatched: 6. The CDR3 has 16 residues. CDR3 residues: CASSEGQGTVQETQYF. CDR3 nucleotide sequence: TGTGCCAGCAGTGAGGGACAGGGGACCGTTCAAGAGACCCAGTACTTC.

CDR3 sequence: CATSTTGSGTEAFF. CDR3 nucleotides: TGTGCCACCAGCACCACAGGGTCGGGGACTGAAGCTTTCTTT. The V gene is TRBV15, the J gene TRBJ1-1; D possibly corresponds to TRBD1 (6 bases). Germline V gene data show CDR1 as LNHNV and CDR2 as YYDKDF (reference sequence). Trimming pared 4 bases from V and 5 bases from J, leaving 14 bases between. The CDR3 is made up of 14 amino acids.

DNA of the CDR3: TGTGCCACCAGCAGAGATCAGATGAACACTGAAGCTTTCTTT. It is translated as CATSRDQMNTEAFF. V gene TRBV15 combines with J gene TRBJ1-1, with D unclear. Trimming cost V 0 bases and J 0 bases, with 5 bases left between them. Per the germline V gene, CDR1 is LNHNV and CDR2 is YYDKDF (reference sequence). The CDR3 contains 14 residues.

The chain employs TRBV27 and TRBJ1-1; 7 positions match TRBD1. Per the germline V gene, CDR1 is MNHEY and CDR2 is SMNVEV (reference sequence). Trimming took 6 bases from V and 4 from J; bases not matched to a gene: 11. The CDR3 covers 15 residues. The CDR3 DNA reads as TGTGCCAGCAGACGATTACAGGGGATCGGCACTGAAGCTTTCTTT. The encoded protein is CASRRLQGIGTEAFF.

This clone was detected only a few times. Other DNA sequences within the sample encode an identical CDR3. The CDR3 protein is CASSDGQGNSPLHF. CDR3 in DNA: TGTGCCAGCAGTGACGGACAGGGTAATTCACCCCTCCACTTT. The rearrangement joins TRBV2 to TRBJ1-6; 8 bases are shared with TRBD1. The CDR3 extends over 14 amino acids. With 3 bases clipped from V and 6 bases from J, the junction kept 1 base outside the gene matches. The germline gives CDR1 SNHLY, CDR2 FYNNEI.

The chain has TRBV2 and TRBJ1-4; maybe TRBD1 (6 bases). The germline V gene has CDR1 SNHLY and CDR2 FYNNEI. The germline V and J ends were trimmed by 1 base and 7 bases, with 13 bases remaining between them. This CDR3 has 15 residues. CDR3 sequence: CASSEGGTPPEKLFF. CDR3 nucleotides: TGTGCCAGCAGTGAAGGGGGGACACCTCCTGAAAAACTGTTTTTT.

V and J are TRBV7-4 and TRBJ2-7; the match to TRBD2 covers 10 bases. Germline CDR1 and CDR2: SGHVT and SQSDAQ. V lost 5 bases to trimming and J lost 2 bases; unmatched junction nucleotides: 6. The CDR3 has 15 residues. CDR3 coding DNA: TGTGCCAGCAGCCCCGGACTAGCGGATACCTACGAGCAGTACTTC. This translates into CASSPGLADTYEQYF.

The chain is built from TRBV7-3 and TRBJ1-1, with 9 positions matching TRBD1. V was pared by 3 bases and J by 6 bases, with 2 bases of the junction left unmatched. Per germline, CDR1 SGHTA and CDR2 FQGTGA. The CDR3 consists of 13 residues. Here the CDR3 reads CASSLDRGAEAFF. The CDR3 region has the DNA TGTGCCAGCAGCTTGGACAGGGGCGCTGAAGCTTTCTTT.

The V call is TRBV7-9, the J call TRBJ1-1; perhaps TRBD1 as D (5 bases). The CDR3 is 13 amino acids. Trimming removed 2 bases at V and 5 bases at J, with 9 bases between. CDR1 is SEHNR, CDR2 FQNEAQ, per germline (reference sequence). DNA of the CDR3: TGTGCCAGCAGCTTATCCAGGGTGACTGAAGCTTTCTTT. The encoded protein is CASSLSRVTEAFF.

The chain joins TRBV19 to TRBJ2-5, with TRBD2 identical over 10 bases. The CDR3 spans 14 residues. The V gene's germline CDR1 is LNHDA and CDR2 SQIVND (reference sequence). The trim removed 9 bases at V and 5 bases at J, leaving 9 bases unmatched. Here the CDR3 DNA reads TGTGCCAGCAATAGCGGGGGGAACCTGGAGACCCAGTACTTC. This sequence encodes CASNSGGNLETQYF.

DNA of the CDR3: TGTGCCAGCAGCCCCAGGCCGGACAGCTTTAATGAAAAACTGTTTTTT. Encoded protein: CASSPRPDSFNEKLFF. This chain uses TRBV7-2 with TRBJ1-4; D is possibly TRBD1 (6 bases). This CDR3 has 16 amino acids. Trimming took off 5 bases at V and 4 bases at J, with 17 bases between the two ends. CDR1 and CDR2 from the germline V gene are SGHTA and FQGNSA.

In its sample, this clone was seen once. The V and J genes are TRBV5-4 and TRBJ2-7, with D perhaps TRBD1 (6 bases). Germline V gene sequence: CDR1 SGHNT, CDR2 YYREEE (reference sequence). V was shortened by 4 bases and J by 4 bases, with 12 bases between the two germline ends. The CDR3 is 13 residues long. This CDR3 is CASSMDTGYEQYF. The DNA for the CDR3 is TGTGCCAGCAGCATGGATACAGGGTACGAGCAGTACTTC.

CDR3 sequence reads: CAIRQETRDRVQETQYF. CDR3 sequence (DNA): TGTGCCATCAGGCAAGAAACCCGGGACAGGGTCCAAGAGACCCAGTACTTC. The chain employs TRBV10-3 and TRBJ2-5, with 9 nucleotides matching TRBD1. Germline CDR1 and CDR2: ENHRY and SYGVKD. With V trimmed by 6 bases and J by 1 base, 12 bases remained unmatched. The CDR3 consists of 17 residues.

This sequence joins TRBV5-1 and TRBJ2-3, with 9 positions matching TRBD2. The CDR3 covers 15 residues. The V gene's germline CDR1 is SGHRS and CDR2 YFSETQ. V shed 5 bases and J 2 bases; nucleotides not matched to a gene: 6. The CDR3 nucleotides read TGCGCCAGCAGTTCTAGCGGGGCCAACACAGATACGCAGTATTTT. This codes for CASSSSGANTDTQYF. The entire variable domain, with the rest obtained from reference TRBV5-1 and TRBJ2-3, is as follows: KAGVTQTPRYLIKTRGQQVTLSCSPISGHRSVSWYQQTPGQGLQFLFEYFSETQRNKGNFPGRFSGRQFSNSRSEMNVSTLELGDSALYLCASSSSGANTDTQYFGPGTRLTVL.

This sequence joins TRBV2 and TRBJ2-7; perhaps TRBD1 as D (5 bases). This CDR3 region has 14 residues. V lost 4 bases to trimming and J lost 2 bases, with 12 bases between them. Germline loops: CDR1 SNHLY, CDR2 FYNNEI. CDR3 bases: TGTGCCAGCAGTGGGCAGGGCTCCCCCTACGAGCAGTACTTC. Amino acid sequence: CASSGQGSPYEQYF.

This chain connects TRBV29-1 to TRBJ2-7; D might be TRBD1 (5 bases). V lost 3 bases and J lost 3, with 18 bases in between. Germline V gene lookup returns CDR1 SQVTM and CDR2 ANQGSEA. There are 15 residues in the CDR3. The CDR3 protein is CSVEKVRVGIYEQYF. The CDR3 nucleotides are TGCAGCGTTGAGAAGGTCAGGGTAGGGATCTACGAGCAGTACTTC.

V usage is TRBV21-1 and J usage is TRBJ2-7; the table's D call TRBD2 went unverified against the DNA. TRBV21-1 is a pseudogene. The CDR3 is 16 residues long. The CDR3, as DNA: TGTGCCAGCAGCCTCGTGGAGCGGGGGCCTTCCTACGAGCAGTACTTC. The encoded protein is CASSLVERGPSYEQYF.

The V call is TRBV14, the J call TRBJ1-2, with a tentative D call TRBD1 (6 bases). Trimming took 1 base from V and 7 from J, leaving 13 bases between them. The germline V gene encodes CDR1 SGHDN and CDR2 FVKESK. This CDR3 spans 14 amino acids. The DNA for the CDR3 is TGTGCCAGCAGCCAAGCTTCGAGGGGGGGTGGCTACACCTTC. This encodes CASSQASRGGGYTF.

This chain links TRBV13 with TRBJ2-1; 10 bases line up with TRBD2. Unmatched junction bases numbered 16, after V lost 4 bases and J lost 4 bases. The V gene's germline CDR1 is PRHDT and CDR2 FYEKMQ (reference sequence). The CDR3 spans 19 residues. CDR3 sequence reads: CASSSPGERGGRGYNEQFF. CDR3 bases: TGTGCCAGCAGCTCCCCCGGAGAGCGGGGGGGCCGAGGATACAATGAGCAGTTCTTC.

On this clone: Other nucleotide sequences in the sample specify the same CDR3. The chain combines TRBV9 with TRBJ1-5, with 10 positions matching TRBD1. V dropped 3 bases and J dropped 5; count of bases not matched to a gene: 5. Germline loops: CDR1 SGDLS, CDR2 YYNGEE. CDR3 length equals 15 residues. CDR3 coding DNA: TGTGCCAGCAGCGCCTCCGGGACAGGGGATCAGCCCCAGCATTTT. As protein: CASSASGTGDQPQHF.

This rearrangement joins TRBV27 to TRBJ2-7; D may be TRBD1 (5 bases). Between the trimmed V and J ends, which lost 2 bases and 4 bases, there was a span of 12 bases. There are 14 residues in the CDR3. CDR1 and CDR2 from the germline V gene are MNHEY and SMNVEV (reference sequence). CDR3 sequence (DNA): TGTGCCAGCAGTTTAAATCCAGGGCCGTACGAGCAGTACTTC. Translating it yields CASSLNPGPYEQYF.

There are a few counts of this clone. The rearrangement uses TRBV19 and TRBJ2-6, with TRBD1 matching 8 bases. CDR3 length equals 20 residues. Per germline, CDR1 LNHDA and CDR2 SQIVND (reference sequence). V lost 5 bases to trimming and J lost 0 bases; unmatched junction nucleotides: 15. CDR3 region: CASSPLGRTGTSSGANVLTF. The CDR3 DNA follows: TGTGCCAGTAGTCCCCTAGGGAGGACAGGGACGAGCTCTGGGGCCAACGTCCTGACTTTC.

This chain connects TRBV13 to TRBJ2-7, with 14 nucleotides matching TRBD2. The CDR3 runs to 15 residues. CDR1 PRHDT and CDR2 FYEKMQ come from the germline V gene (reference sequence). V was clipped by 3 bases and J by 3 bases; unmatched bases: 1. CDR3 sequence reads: CASSFGLAGGYEQYF. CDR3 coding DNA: TGTGCCAGCAGCTTCGGACTAGCGGGGGGCTACGAGCAGTACTTC.

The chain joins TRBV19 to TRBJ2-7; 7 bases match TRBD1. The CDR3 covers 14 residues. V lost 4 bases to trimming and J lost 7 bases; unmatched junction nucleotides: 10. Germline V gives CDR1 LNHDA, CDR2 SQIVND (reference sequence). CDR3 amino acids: CASSTPETGKEQYF. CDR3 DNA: TGTGCCAGTAGTACACCGGAGACAGGGAAAGAGCAGTACTTC.

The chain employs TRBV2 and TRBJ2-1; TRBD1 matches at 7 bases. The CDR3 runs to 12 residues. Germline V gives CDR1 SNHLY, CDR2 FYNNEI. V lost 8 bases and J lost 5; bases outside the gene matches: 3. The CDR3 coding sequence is TGTGCCAGCCGGGACAGCGACAATGAGCAGTTCTTC. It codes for CASRDSDNEQFF.

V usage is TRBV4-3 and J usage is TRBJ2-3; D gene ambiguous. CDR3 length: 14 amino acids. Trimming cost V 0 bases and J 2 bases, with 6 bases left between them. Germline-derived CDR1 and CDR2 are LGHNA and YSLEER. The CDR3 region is CASSQEAFTDTQYF. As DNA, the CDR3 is TGCGCCAGCAGCCAAGAGGCCTTCACAGATACGCAGTATTTT.

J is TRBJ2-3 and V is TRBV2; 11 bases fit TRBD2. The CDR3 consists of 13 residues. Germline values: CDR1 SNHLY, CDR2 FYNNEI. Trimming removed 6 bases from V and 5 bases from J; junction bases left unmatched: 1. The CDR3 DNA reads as TGTGCCAGCAGCGGACTAGCGGGAGATACGCAGTATTTT. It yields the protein CASSGLAGDTQYF.

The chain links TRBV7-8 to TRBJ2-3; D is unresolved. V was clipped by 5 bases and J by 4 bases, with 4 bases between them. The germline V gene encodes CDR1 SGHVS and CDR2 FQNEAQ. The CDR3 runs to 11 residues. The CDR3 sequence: CASSLADTQYF. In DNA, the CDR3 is TGTGCCAGCAGCCTCGCAGATACGCAGTATTTT.